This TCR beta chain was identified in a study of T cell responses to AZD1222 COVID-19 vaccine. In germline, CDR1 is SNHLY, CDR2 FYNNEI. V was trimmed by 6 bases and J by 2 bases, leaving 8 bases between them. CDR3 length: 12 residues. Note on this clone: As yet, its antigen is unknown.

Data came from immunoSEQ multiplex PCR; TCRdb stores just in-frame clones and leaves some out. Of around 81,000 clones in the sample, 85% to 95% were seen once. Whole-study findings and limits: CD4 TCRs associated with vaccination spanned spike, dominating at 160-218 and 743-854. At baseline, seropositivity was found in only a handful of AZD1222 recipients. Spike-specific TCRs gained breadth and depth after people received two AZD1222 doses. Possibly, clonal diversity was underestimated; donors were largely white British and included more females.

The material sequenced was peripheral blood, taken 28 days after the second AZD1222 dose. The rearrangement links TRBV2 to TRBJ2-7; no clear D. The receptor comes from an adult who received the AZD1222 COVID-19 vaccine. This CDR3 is CASRWETYEQYF. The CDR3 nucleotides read TGTGCCAGCAGGTGGGAAACCTACGAGCAGTACTTC.